Detailed here is one TCR beta chain. Its antigen is as yet unknown. These data are taken from a study of liver allograft versus peripheral blood T cells. The wider study: Liver transplant recipients had T cell receptor repertoires compared between transplanted liver and peripheral blood. General study findings and limits: Inside liver allografts, T cell receptor repertoires reportedly diverged from the repertoires found in peripheral blood.

CDR1 MNHEY and CDR2 SVGAGI come from the germline V gene. The CDR3 contains 14 residues. The V and J ends lost 2 bases and 1 base respectively, with 5 bases between them. TCRdb redid the calling of the reads with MiXCR, one entry per CDR3 protein. The sample contains about 5,600 distinct CDR3 sequences, more than 13% of which appear only once. This TCR derives from a human patient who had a liver transplant. The graft donor may have given rise to some T cells. The chain has TRBV6-5 and TRBJ2-2; D call uncertain. The CDR3 region is CASSYRWNTGELFF. The CDR3 DNA reads TGTGCCAGCAGTTACCGATGGAACACCGGGGAGCTGTTTTTT.